This TCR beta chain came from a study of control samples from healthy donors and cancer patients. Germline V lookup: CDR1 KGHDR, CDR2 SFDVKD. This CDR3 has 13 amino acids. For this clone: One end of the junction does not line up with germline, which may come from a read error.

Sequencing was performed with immunoSEQ multiplex PCR; in TCRdb, only in-frame clones are kept and a portion is missing. Its table lists about 190,000 clones. The V call is TRBV24-1, the J call TRBJ2-3; 10 nucleotides line up with TRBD1. The sequenced sample consisted of blood. The source is a woman in her twenties or thirties in good health. CDR3 bases: TGTGCCACCAGTCCGGGACAGGGGAGAAACTTCTCTTTT. Translating gives CATSPGQGRNFSF.